The 30 T cell receptor beta chains below were found in one sample sequenced in a study of cytomegalovirus exposure and HLA in healthy donors (dated by TCRdb to the late 2010s). To prepare the library, the immunoSEQ multiplex PCR assay was applied. A mixture of 60 forward primers for TCR Vbeta segments and 13 reverse primers for TCR Jbeta segments was used in the multiplex PCR. Here the immuneACCESS table is served through TCRdb, limited to in-frame sequences with V and J called. Missing clones are a known gap in these copies; in checked studies unresolved V genes cover under half, and the rest lacks a known reason. This sample comprises approximately 150,000 clones, 65% to 90% of them detected only once. The ten largest clones represent approximately 2.1% of the sample. Input material: PBMCs. The receptors come from a male donor in good health and CMV-seronegative.

The rearrangement uses TRBV7-9 and TRBJ1-4; TRBD1 matches at 7 bases. CDR1 and CDR2 from the germline V gene are SEHNR and FQNEAQ (reference sequence). Unmatched junction bases numbered 3, after V lost 5 bases and J lost 0 bases. The CDR3 totals 15 residues. CDR3 DNA: TGTGCCAGCAGCCAGGGGGTTGCAACTAATGAAAAACTGTTTTTT. Its protein is CASSQGVATNEKLFF.

A single count supports this clone. This sequence joins TRBV10-3 and TRBJ1-4; 11 bases match TRBD1. The CDR3 contains 16 residues. Germline V lookup: CDR1 ENHRY, CDR2 SYGVKD. V lost 6 bases and J lost 7; bases outside the gene matches: 10. Here the CDR3 DNA reads TGTGCCATCAGCCCTGGACAGGGGGCAGTTGGTGAAAAACTGTTTTTT. Residues: CAISPGQGAVGEKLFF.

The chain combines TRBV23-1 with TRBJ2-1; 12 nucleotides agree with TRBD2. TRBV23-1 is flagged as an ORF with uncertain function. V was clipped by 4 bases and J by 7 bases; unmatched bases: 5. The CDR3 is 15 residues long. The CDR3 region is CASSLRLAGGNEQFF. CDR3 bases: TGCGCCAGCAGTCTAAGGCTAGCGGGGGGGAATGAGCAGTTCTTC.

This CDR3 is CASSPLGGYTF. The CDR3 DNA follows: TGTGCCAGCAGCCCACTTGGTGGCTACACCTTC. The chain couples TRBV9 to TRBJ1-2, with D uncertain. The length of the CDR3 is 11 residues. V was cut by 4 bases and J by 7 bases, with 8 bases left in between. Germline V gene sequence: CDR1 SGDLS, CDR2 YYNGEE.

The V and J genes are TRBV5-1 and TRBJ2-5; possible D gene TRBD1, 5 bases. V was pared by 0 bases and J by 3 bases, with 9 bases between. This CDR3 comprises 14 residues. Per germline, CDR1 SGHRS and CDR2 YFSETQ. This chain's CDR3 is CASSLGAGKETQYF. In DNA, the CDR3 is TGCGCCAGCAGCTTGGGGGCAGGGAAAGAGACCCAGTACTTC.

The rearrangement links TRBV7-2 to TRBJ1-1; maybe TRBD1 (5 bases). This CDR3 spans 17 amino acids. CDR1 and CDR2 from the germline V gene are SGHTA and FQGNSA. Trimming removed 3 bases from V and 4 bases from J, with 21 bases in between. The CDR3, as DNA: TGTGCCAGCAGCTTTTTGTTAATCCAAGGGGCGGTCACTGAAGCTTTCTTT. It codes for CASSFLLIQGAVTEAFF. Full variable domain (remainder filled in from reference TRBV7-2 and TRBJ1-1): GAGVSQSPSNKVTEKGKDVELRCDPISGHTALYWYRQSLGQGLEFLIYFQGNSAPDKSGLPSDRFSAERTGGSVSTLTIQRTQQEDSAVYLCASSFLLIQGAVTEAFFGQGTRLTVV.

This chain connects TRBV7-2 to TRBJ2-7, with D perhaps TRBD1 (6 bases). The CDR3 runs to 15 residues. The germline V gene encodes CDR1 SGHTA and CDR2 FQGNSA. Trimming stripped 5 bases from V and 2 bases from J, with 16 bases between. CDR3 bases: TGTGCCAGCAGCCCGGATGGACAGCGACCCTACGAGCAGTACTTC. Its translation: CASSPDGQRPYEQYF.

V and J are TRBV10-3 and TRBJ1-2; no reliable D call. V was clipped by 4 bases and J by 5 bases, with 8 bases between them. From germline, CDR1 is ENHRY and CDR2 SYGVKD. The CDR3 sequence is 12 residues long. CDR3 protein: CAISVSRYGYTF. CDR3 nucleotide sequence: TGTGCCATCAGTGTTAGTCGATATGGCTACACCTTC.

The chain couples TRBV6-5 to TRBJ2-1; 8 positions agree with TRBD2. Germline CDR1 is MNHEY and CDR2 is SVGAGI. The V gene end was trimmed by 5 bases and the J gene end by 9 bases; junction bases not matched to a gene: 6. This CDR3 comprises 13 residues. CDR3 region: CASSAGGPGEQFF. In nucleotides, the CDR3 is TGTGCCAGCAGTGCGGGGGGCCCCGGTGAGCAGTTCTTC.

V is TRBV4-1 and J is TRBJ2-1; D is perhaps TRBD1 (5 bases). Germline CDR1 is MGHRA and CDR2 is YSYEKL. The CDR3 extends over 16 amino acids. V lost 1 base to trimming and J lost 4 bases, with 14 bases between them. The CDR3 region has the DNA TGCGCCAGCAGCCAAGTACAGGTAGTATCATACAATGAGCAGTTCTTC. The encoded protein is CASSQVQVVSYNEQFF.

This chain connects TRBV5-6 to TRBJ1-5; D is ambiguous. This CDR3 contains 15 residues. CDR1 is SGHDT and CDR2 is YYEEEE in the germline V gene. V was trimmed by 0 bases and J by 0 bases, leaving 7 bases between them. The DNA for the CDR3 is TGTGCCAGCAGCTTGGGCCTCTATAGCAATCAGCCCCAGCATTTT. The encoded protein is CASSLGLYSNQPQHF.

The chain links TRBV13 to TRBJ2-1; 8 bases line up with TRBD1. With V trimmed by 5 bases and J by 2 bases, 2 bases remained unmatched. CDR3 length: 14 residues. CDR1 and CDR2 from the germline V gene are PRHDT and FYEKMQ (reference sequence). CDR3 coding DNA: TGTGCCAGCAGCCCCAGGGGGCCCTACAATGAGCAGTTCTTC. Translation gives CASSPRGPYNEQFF.

The chain combines TRBV5-4 with TRBJ1-5; D is undetermined. Germline V gene lookup returns CDR1 SGHNT and CDR2 YYREEE (reference sequence). V lost 1 base and J 0 bases, leaving 8 bases between the germline ends. The CDR3 has 15 residues. CDR3 protein: CASSLTPDSNQPQHF. CDR3 nucleotides: TGTGCCAGCAGCTTGACACCTGATAGCAATCAGCCCCAGCATTTT.

The chain employs TRBV5-1 and TRBJ1-1; D is ambiguous. The CDR3 is 13 residues long. Per the germline V gene, CDR1 is SGHRS and CDR2 is YFSETQ. The ends were cut back, 6 bases at V and 3 bases at J, with 12 bases in the middle. The CDR3 bases are TGCGCCAGCAACGGGGTGGAGGACACTGAAGCTTTCTTT. The encoded protein is CASNGVEDTEAFF.

The rearrangement joins TRBV5-8 to TRBJ1-4; the D is unclear. Per germline, CDR1 SGHTS and CDR2 YDEGEE. CDR3 length: 14 amino acids. With 2 bases removed from V and 6 bases from J, the gap between germline ends came to 11 bases. The CDR3: CASSFGGKDEKLFF. The CDR3 DNA sequence: TGTGCCAGCAGCTTCGGAGGGAAAGATGAAAAACTGTTTTTT.

V usage is TRBV5-4 and J usage is TRBJ2-1; D is possibly TRBD1 (6 bases). Between the trimmed V and J ends, which lost 0 bases and 4 bases, there was a span of 17 bases. CDR3 length: 17 residues. Germline V gives CDR1 SGHNT, CDR2 YYREEE (reference sequence). The chain's CDR3 is CASSLALQGRRYNEQFF. The CDR3 DNA reads as TGTGCCAGCAGCTTGGCCCTACAGGGAAGAAGGTACAATGAGCAGTTCTTC.

The chain is built from TRBV30 and TRBJ1-2; the match to TRBD1 covers 11 bases. J was trimmed by 4 bases and V by 3 bases; bases with no gene match: 7. Germline CDR1 is GTSNPN and CDR2 is SVGIG (reference sequence). This CDR3 is built from 15 residues. DNA for the CDR3: TGTGCCTGGAGACTGGACAGGGGGCTTTTCTATGGCTACACCTTC. Translation: CAWRLDRGLFYGYTF.

This rearrangement joins TRBV18 to TRBJ1-1, with D tentatively TRBD1 (5 bases). The V gene lost 3 bases and the J gene lost 4 bases, with 15 bases spanning the gap. The CDR3 extends over 15 amino acids. Germline CDR1 and CDR2: KGHSH and LQKENI. CDR3: CASSPNGAGSTEAFF. In DNA, the CDR3 is TGTGCCAGCTCACCGAATGGGGCAGGGTCCACTGAAGCTTTCTTT.

The sample holds one count of this clone. This sequence joins TRBV13 and TRBJ2-6; TRBD2 agrees at 8 bases. V lost 5 bases, J lost 4 bases, and 13 bases stayed unmatched. Per germline, CDR1 PRHDT and CDR2 FYEKMQ (reference sequence). This CDR3 comprises 18 residues. The CDR3 spells CASSPAGGLATGANVLTF. CDR3 in DNA: TGTGCCAGCAGCCCAGCTGGAGGACTAGCTACCGGGGCCAACGTCCTGACTTTC.

The chain uses TRBV2 and TRBJ1-1; D perhaps matches TRBD1 (5 bases). CDR1 is SNHLY and CDR2 is FYNNEI in the germline V gene. The CDR3 is 15 residues long. With 4 bases removed from V and 0 bases from J, the gap between germline ends came to 12 bases. The CDR3 nucleotides are TGTGCCAGCAGTGGATCCGGGACTGTGAACACTGAAGCTTTCTTT. Translating it yields CASSGSGTVNTEAFF.

The chain combines TRBV19 with TRBJ2-6; perhaps TRBD1 as D (6 bases). CDR1 is LNHDA and CDR2 is SQIVND in the germline V gene (reference sequence). This CDR3 region has 19 residues. V lost 6 bases and J 0 bases, leaving 21 bases between the germline ends. In DNA form, the CDR3 reads TGTGCCAGTAGACTCTCCGGACAGACTATAAGCTCTGGGGCCAACGTCCTGACTTTC. This sequence encodes CASRLSGQTISSGANVLTF.

This clone was counted once. CDR3 bases: TGTGCCAGCAGTTTCGACAGGGGGCATCGTGGCTACACCTTC. This encodes CASSFDRGHRGYTF. J is TRBJ1-2 and V is TRBV6-1; 10 nucleotides match TRBD1. The CDR3 runs to 14 residues. The germline V gene has CDR1 MNHNS and CDR2 SASEGT. Unmatched junction bases numbered 7, after V lost 5 bases and J lost 7 bases.

This chain uses TRBV4-2 with TRBJ2-1; D may be TRBD2 (6 bases). In germline, CDR1 is LGHNA, CDR2 YNFKEQ. Trimming took off 4 bases at V and 3 bases at J, with 13 bases between the two ends. This CDR3 is built from 15 residues. The CDR3 DNA reads as TGTGCCAGCAGCCCCGCGGGAATGGTCTACAATGAGCAGTTCTTC. This codes for CASSPAGMVYNEQFF.

The genes are TRBV7-9 and TRBJ2-7; possibly TRBD1 for D (6 bases). This CDR3 region has 14 residues. V was trimmed by 5 bases and J by 5 bases, leaving 16 bases between them. Germline CDR1 and CDR2: SEHNR and FQNEAQ (reference sequence). CDR3 residues: CASSHTGHPHEQYF. The CDR3 bases are TGTGCCAGCAGCCACACAGGGCATCCCCACGAGCAGTACTTC.

This chain joins TRBV15 and TRBJ2-7; TRBD1 matches 9 bases. In germline, CDR1 is LNHNV, CDR2 YYDKDF (reference sequence). The CDR3 contains 14 residues. The junction had 3 bases not matched to a gene; V was cut back by 5 bases and J by 1 base. The DNA of the CDR3 is TGTGCCACCAGCTCCGGGACAGGGTCCTACGAGCAGTACTTC. Translation: CATSSGTGSYEQYF.

This clone was found a few times. This chain joins TRBV2 and TRBJ1-5; 11 bases match TRBD1. In germline, CDR1 is SNHLY, CDR2 FYNNEI. V lost 2 bases and J lost 6; bases outside the gene matches: 6. The CDR3 sequence is 16 residues long. The CDR3 sequence is CASSEFGQGAGQPQHF. The CDR3 nucleotides read TGTGCCAGCAGTGAATTCGGACAGGGGGCAGGTCAGCCCCAGCATTTT.

The V gene is TRBV4-1, the J gene TRBJ1-6; D is uncertain. V was pared by 1 base and J by 10 bases, with 8 bases between. The germline CDR1 and CDR2 sequences are MGHRA and YSYEKL. The CDR3 sequence is 13 residues long. In DNA form, the CDR3 reads TGCGCCAGCAGCCAAGTCTTAGAGTCACCCCTCCACTTT. Translated: CASSQVLESPLHF.

The CDR3 here is CASSSRQGPNSPLHF. The CDR3 nucleotides read TGTGCCAGCAGCTCCCGGCAGGGCCCTAATTCACCCCTCCACTTT. The chain employs TRBV7-9 and TRBJ1-6; possibly TRBD1 for D (5 bases). This CDR3 comprises 15 residues. Germline V gives CDR1 SEHNR, CDR2 FQNEAQ (reference sequence). V was pared by 4 bases and J by 6 bases, with 13 bases between. Full variable domain (missing parts from reference TRBV7-9 and TRBJ1-6): DTGVSQNPRHKITKRGQNVTFRCDPISEHNRLYWYRQTLGQGPEFLTYFQNEAQLEKSRLLSDRFSAERPKGSFSTLEIQRTEQGDSAMYLCASSSRQGPNSPLHFGNGTRLTVT.

This chain connects TRBV5-6 to TRBJ2-7; TRBD1 agrees at 8 bases. CDR3 length: 16 amino acids. The J segment lost 2 bases and the V segment lost 4 bases, leaving 11 bases of the junction unmatched. Germline values: CDR1 SGHDT, CDR2 YYEEEE. The DNA of the CDR3 is TGTGCCAGCAGCATCCCTTCTGGGACAGGTACCTACGAGCAGTACTTC. Translation gives CASSIPSGTGTYEQYF.

The chain is built from TRBV29-1 and TRBJ2-2; 9 bases agree with TRBD1. J gave up 3 bases and V 6 bases, and 5 bases lay outside the gene matches. CDR3 length: 14 amino acids. Germline V CDR1 and CDR2: SQVTM, ANQGSEA. The CDR3 DNA is TGCAGCGTCGCCGGGACAGGGTACACCGGGGAGCTGTTTTTT. Protein: CSVAGTGYTGELFF.